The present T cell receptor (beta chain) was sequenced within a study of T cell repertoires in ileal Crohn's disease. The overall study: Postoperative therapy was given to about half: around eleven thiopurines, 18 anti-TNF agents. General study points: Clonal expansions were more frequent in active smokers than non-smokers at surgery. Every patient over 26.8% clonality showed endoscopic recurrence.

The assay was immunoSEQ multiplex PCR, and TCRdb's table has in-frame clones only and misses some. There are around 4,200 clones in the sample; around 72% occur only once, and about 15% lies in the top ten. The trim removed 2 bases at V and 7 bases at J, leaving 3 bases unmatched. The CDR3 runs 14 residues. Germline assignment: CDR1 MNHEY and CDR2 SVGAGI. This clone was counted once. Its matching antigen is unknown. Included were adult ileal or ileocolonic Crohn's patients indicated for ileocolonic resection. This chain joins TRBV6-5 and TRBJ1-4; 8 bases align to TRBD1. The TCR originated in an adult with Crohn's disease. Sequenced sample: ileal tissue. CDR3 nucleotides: TGTGCCAGCAGTTACAGGGGACAGGCTGAAAAACTGTTTTTT. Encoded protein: CASSYRGQAEKLFF.